This T cell receptor beta chain came from a study of response to subunit inactivated influenza vaccine (dated by TCRdb to between 2018 and 2020). Regarding the complete study: Deep quantitative profiling of the T cell receptor repertoire was used in the study to follow responses to a trivalent subunit inactivated influenza vaccine.

Libraries came from RT-PCR. Reads for this sample came from an Illumina HiSeq 2500. The public sequencing data were trimmed at Q25 with fastp and processed into clonotypes with MiXCR by TCRdb, which kept only in-frame beta chains. CDR3 protein sequences are deduplicated, and each keeps its most common genes and DNA. A total of roughly 760,000 distinct CDR3 sequences appear in this sample, around 21% of them only once. The ten most abundant clones make up 10% of the sample. In its sample, this clonotype was seen many times. What this receptor recognizes is not known. Base qualities are missing; no much larger clone stands one base away. V is clipped by 0 bases and J by 0 bases, and the sequence between their germline boundaries is 9 bases long. According to the germline V gene, CDR1 reads SGHRS and CDR2 reads YFSETQ. The CDR3 sequence holds 15 residues, the cysteine and phenylalanine included. Kept here is only the CDR3 DNA, which spans 45 bases and is read in frame from base 1.

Study-wide findings and limitations: The authors suggested that each seasonal influenza vaccination may recruit only a limited number of new T cells.

The origin of this receptor is a middle-aged man who received an inactivated influenza vaccine. Donor details come from another sample of the same person, matched by shared clones. Sequencing was performed on PBMCs from blood, taken about 5 days after vaccination. This chain is built from TRBV5-1 and TRBJ1-1; a weak D assignment points to TRBD1 (6 bases agree). The CDR3 here reads CASSLEAGVNTEAFF. The bases are TGCGCCAGCAGCTTGGAAGCAGGGGTGAACACTGAAGCTTTCTTT.